The rows below give T cell receptor beta chains drawn from one sample of a study of cytomegalovirus exposure and HLA in healthy donors. Data came from immunoSEQ multiplex PCR; TCRdb stores just in-frame clones and leaves some out. The data hold nearly 110,000 clones, with roughly 71% observed a single time. The sequenced sample was PBMCs. These receptor sequences come from a male donor in good health and CMV-seropositive. Each CDR3 is given with its conserved first and last residue. The D gene is left open where the match is weak. Clone size, where shown, is once, few, many, or a class for clones that have expanded.

abundance: .; len: 16; j_gene: TRBJ2-7; d_gene: TRBD2; v_gene: TRBV7-2; CDR3aa: CASSDRLAGHSYEQYF; CDR3nt: TGTGCCAGCAGCGACAGACTAGCGGGCCACTCCTACGAGCAGTACTTC
abundance: .; len: 15; j_gene: TRBJ2-1; d_gene: TRBD1; v_gene: TRBV9; CDR3aa: CASSQGQGSLNEQFF; CDR3nt: TGTGCCAGCAGCCAAGGACAGGGGTCCTTAAATGAGCAGTTCTTC
abundance: .; len: 15; j_gene: TRBJ1-1; d_gene: .; v_gene: TRBV9; CDR3aa: CASSPLDSMNTEAFF; CDR3nt: TGTGCCAGCAGCCCCCTGGACAGCATGAACACTGAAGCTTTCTTT
abundance: .; len: 16; j_gene: TRBJ2-3; d_gene: TRBD2; v_gene: TRBV27; CDR3aa: CASSSLAGGLTDTQYF; CDR3nt: TGTGCCAGCAGTTCCCTAGCGGGGGGGCTAACAGATACGCAGTATTTT
abundance: .; len: 14; j_gene: TRBJ2-7; d_gene: .; v_gene: TRBV28; CDR3aa: CASSFRQSRYEQYF; CDR3nt: TGTGCCAGCAGTTTTCGGCAGTCGCGGTACGAGCAGTACTTC
abundance: .; len: 15; j_gene: TRBJ2-5; d_gene: TRBD1; v_gene: TRBV18; CDR3aa: CASSKRRDRGETQYF; CDR3nt: TGTGCCAGCTCAAAACGACGGGACAGAGGGGAGACCCAGTACTTC
abundance: .; len: 15; j_gene: TRBJ1-6; d_gene: TRBD1; v_gene: TRBV18; CDR3aa: CASSRTGGSESPLHF; CDR3nt: TGTGCCAGCTCCCGAACAGGGGGCAGTGAATCACCCCTCCACTTT
abundance: .; len: 13; j_gene: TRBJ2-5; d_gene: .; v_gene: TRBV10-2; CDR3aa: CASSESEEGTQYF; CDR3nt: TGCGCCAGCAGTGAGTCCGAGGAGGGGACCCAGTACTTC
abundance: .; len: 13; j_gene: TRBJ2-7; d_gene: TRBD1; v_gene: TRBV29-1; CDR3aa: CSVRTGVGYEQYF; CDR3nt: TGCAGCGTCAGGACAGGGGTCGGCTACGAGCAGTACTTC
abundance: .; len: 15; j_gene: TRBJ1-6; d_gene: .; v_gene: TRBV4-3; CDR3aa: CASSQEGLRGSPLHF; CDR3nt: TGCGCCAGCAGCCAAGAAGGACTGCGGGGTTCACCCCTCCACTTT
abundance: once; len: 12; j_gene: TRBJ2-1; d_gene: TRBD1; v_gene: TRBV29-1; CDR3aa: CSVDRTGLEQFF; CDR3nt: TGCAGCGTCGATAGGACAGGGTTAGAGCAGTTCTTC
abundance: .; len: 13; j_gene: TRBJ2-2; d_gene: .; v_gene: TRBV14; CDR3aa: CASSQLQIGELFF; CDR3nt: TGTGCCAGCAGCCAGCTACAGATCGGGGAGCTGTTTTTT
abundance: .; len: 13; j_gene: TRBJ2-7; d_gene: .; v_gene: TRBV5-1; CDR3aa: CASSLGGFYEQYF; CDR3nt: TGCGCCAGCAGCTTGGGAGGATTCTACGAGCAGTACTTC
abundance: .; len: 15; j_gene: TRBJ2-1; d_gene: .; v_gene: TRBV7-2; CDR3aa: CASLRQLAAYNEQFF; CDR3nt: TGTGCCAGCCTCCGCCAGCTAGCTGCCTACAATGAGCAGTTCTTC
abundance: .; len: 13; j_gene: TRBJ1-5; d_gene: .; v_gene: TRBV4-1; CDR3aa: CASRGAGEQPQHF; CDR3nt: TGCGCCAGCAGGGGGGCGGGTGAACAGCCCCAGCATTTT
abundance: .; len: 12; j_gene: TRBJ2-7; d_gene: .; v_gene: TRBV29-1; CDR3aa: CSVEGRSYEQYF; CDR3nt: TGCAGCGTTGAGGGCAGATCCTACGAGCAGTACTTC
abundance: few; len: 15; j_gene: TRBJ2-7; d_gene: TRBD1; v_gene: TRBV5-1; CDR3aa: CASSVDRGRDVEQYF; CDR3nt: TGCGCCAGCAGCGTGGACAGGGGGAGGGATGTCGAGCAGTACTTC
abundance: .; len: 14; j_gene: TRBJ1-5; d_gene: TRBD1; v_gene: TRBV5-1; CDR3aa: CASSLTGGDQPQHF; CDR3nt: TGCGCCAGCAGCTTGACAGGGGGCGATCAGCCCCAGCATTTT
abundance: .; len: 15; j_gene: TRBJ1-4; d_gene: .; v_gene: TRBV6-5; CDR3aa: CASSYSGQRGEKLFF; CDR3nt: TGTGCCAGCAGTTACTCCGGACAGAGGGGGGAAAAACTGTTTTTT
abundance: few; len: 12; j_gene: TRBJ2-1; d_gene: .; v_gene: TRBV5-1; CDR3aa: CASSRGTDEQFF; CDR3nt: TGCGCCAGCAGCCGGGGGACAGATGAGCAGTTCTTC
abundance: .; len: 14; j_gene: TRBJ2-5; d_gene: TRBD2; v_gene: TRBV5-1; CDR3aa: CASSSSGSRETQYF; CDR3nt: TGCGCCAGCAGCTCTAGCGGGAGTCGAGAGACCCAGTACTTC
abundance: .; len: 11; j_gene: TRBJ2-5; d_gene: .; v_gene: TRBV11-3; CDR3aa: CASSKGESQYF; CDR3nt: TGTGCCAGCAGCAAGGGGGAGTCCCAGTACTTC
abundance: .; len: 16; j_gene: TRBJ2-3; d_gene: .; v_gene: TRBV7-2; CDR3aa: CASSLGYRERTDTQYF; CDR3nt: TGTGCCAGCAGCTTAGGTTACAGGGAAAGGACAGATACGCAGTATTTT